The rows below give T cell receptor beta chains drawn from one sample of a study of T cell repertoires in aging, cancer and after chemotherapy. MiXCR was run by TCRdb on the multiplex PCR reads, yielding one entry per CDR3 protein. The sample consists of some 2,100 distinct CDR3 sequences, around 30% of them appearing once. Specimen: blood. The receptors derive from a human donor with a solid tumor. Each CDR3 is given with its conserved first and last residue. Fields, in order: CDR3 length, V gene, D gene, J gene, clone size, CDR3 protein, CDR3 DNA. A D gene is named only where the DNA matches it firmly. Clone size is stated in some rows and not others, as once, few, many or a class when expanded.

>15|TRBV5-1|TRBD1|TRBJ2-5|NA
CASSIRQGFGETQYF
TGCGCCAGCAGCATTAGACAGGGATTTGGGGAGACCCAGTACTTC
>14|TRBV27|TRBD1|TRBJ2-7|few
CASRGTGASSEQYF
TGTGCCAGCAGGGGGACAGGGGCGTCGTCGGAGCAGTACTTC
>12|TRBV12-3/TRBV12-4|NA|TRBJ1-1|few
CASSLQGLEAFF
TGTGCCAGCAGTCTCCAGGGGCTCGAAGCTTTCTTT
>14|TRBV19|NA|TRBJ1-2|large
CASSTRDGRWGYTF
TGTGCCAGTAGTACCCGGGACGGACGGTGGGGCTACACCTTC
>14|TRBV7-9|TRBD1|TRBJ1-6|NA
CASSLGQGVSPLHF
TGTGCCAGCAGCTTAGGACAGGGGGTTTCACCCCTCCACTTT
>14|TRBV11-2|TRBD1|TRBJ1-6|few
CASSPRDRASPLHF
TGTGCCAGCAGTCCCCGGGACAGGGCTTCACCCCTCCACTTT
>18|TRBV6-5|TRBD2|TRBJ2-5|few
CASSYRPSGRVGIETKYF
TGTGCCAGCAGTTACCGCCCTAGCGGGAGAGTCGGTATAGAGACCAAGTACTTC
>15|TRBV28|TRBD2|TRBJ2-2|few
CASSIAGGVTGELFF
TGTGCCAGCAGTATAGCGGGAGGGGTCACCGGGGAGCTGTTTTTT
>15|TRBV6-1|TRBD1|TRBJ2-7|large
CASRLGATGVYEQYF
TGTGCCAGCAGGCTCGGCGCTACAGGGGTCTACGAGCAGTACTTC
>18|TRBV6-2/TRBV6-3|TRBD2|TRBJ2-3|few
CASTNGLAGREPLNTQYF
TGTGCCAGCACTAACGGGCTAGCGGGGCGGGAGCCTTTGAATACGCAGTATTTT
>15|TRBV7-2|TRBD2|TRBJ2-7|few
CASSSEAGVPYEQYF
TGTGCCAGCAGCTCAGAGGCGGGAGTACCCTACGAGCAGTACTTC
>15|TRBV6-2/TRBV6-3|NA|TRBJ2-7|few
CASIPGTEVRYEQYF
TGTGCCAGCATCCCGGGGACGGAAGTCCGATACGAGCAGTACTTC
>15|TRBV20-1|TRBD1|TRBJ2-5|few
CSARDVDRVRETQYF
TGCAGTGCTAGAGACGTGGACAGGGTCAGAGAGACCCAGTACTTC
>13|TRBV5-5|NA|TRBJ1-5|NA
CASSFGSNQPQHF
TGTGCCAGCAGCTTTGGGAGCAATCAGCCCCAGCATTTT
>15|TRBV5-4|NA|TRBJ2-2|NA
CASSLAGTFTGELFF
TGTGCCAGCAGCTTGGCTGGGACTTTCACCGGGGAGCTGTTTTTT
>14|TRBV29-1|NA|TRBJ2-3|once
CSVSQASGTDTQYF
TGCAGCGTTTCCCAGGCTAGCGGCACAGATACGCAGTATTTT
>16|TRBV20-1|NA|TRBJ2-1|NA
CSATHLAGGPHNEQFF
TGCAGTGCTACCCATCTAGCAGGAGGGCCCCACAATGAGCAGTTCTTC
>13|TRBV7-9|TRBD2|TRBJ2-1|medium-sized
CASTKLAGNEQFF
TGTGCCAGCACCAAACTAGCGGGCAATGAGCAGTTCTTC
>15|TRBV6-5|NA|TRBJ1-5|few
CASSPGQPTYQPQHF
TGTGCCAGCAGTCCCGGACAGCCAACTTATCAGCCCCAGCATTTT
>15|TRBV6-2/TRBV6-3|NA|TRBJ2-2|NA
CASSYGGLKGRPRFF
TGTGCCAGCAGTTACGGAGGTCTTAAGGGACGGCCGCGTTTTTTT
>16|TRBV12-3/TRBV12-4|TRBD2|TRBJ2-3|large
CASSSYRGEGTDTQYF
TGTGCCAGCAGCTCATACCGGGGGGAAGGCACAGATACGCAGTATTTT
>16|TRBV5-6|NA|TRBJ2-2|few
CASSRGRGWNTGELFF
TGTGCCAGCAGCCGCGGAAGGGGCTGGAACACCGGGGAGCTGTTTTTT
>14|TRBV20-1|TRBD1|TRBJ2-2|once
CSASRTGVPGELFF
TGCAGTGCTAGCAGGACAGGGGTTCCCGGGGAGCTGTTTTTT
>19|TRBV6-2/TRBV6-3|TRBD2|TRBJ2-7|few
CASSYPNLLAGGLGVEQYF
TGTGCCAGCAGTTACCCTAACCTACTAGCGGGGGGCCTCGGGGTCGAGCAGTACTTC
>16|TRBV27|TRBD1|TRBJ1-2|NA
CASSFSDRGRNYGYTF
TGTGCCAGCAGTTTCTCCGACAGGGGTCGGAACTATGGCTACACCTTC
>14|TRBV20-1|NA|TRBJ2-1|few
CSARELGRRNEQFF
TGCAGTGCTAGAGAACTGGGGCGGCGCAATGAGCAGTTCTTC
>14|TRBV6-6|NA|TRBJ2-7|few
CASSPGDRAYEQYF
TGTGCCAGCAGTCCGGGGGATCGGGCGTACGAGCAGTACTTC
>18|TRBV7-2|TRBD1|TRBJ1-2|NA
CASSLRPPGTGGVYGYTF
TGTGCCAGCAGCTTAAGGCCTCCCGGGACAGGGGGGGTCTATGGCTACACCTTC
>16|TRBV6-6|NA|TRBJ2-3|NA
CASSYLPQSSADTQYF
TGTGCCAGCAGTTACCTTCCTCAGTCTAGCGCAGATACGCAGTATTTT
>15|TRBV18|TRBD1|TRBJ2-2|few
CASSPDRGNTGELFF
TGTGCCAGCTCACCGGACAGGGGAAACACCGGGGAGCTGTTTTTT
>17|TRBV7-2|NA|TRBJ1-1|few
CASSPLRVGQKNTEAFF
TGTGCCAGCAGCCCCCTCCGGGTTGGACAGAAGAACACTGAAGCTTTCTTT